These 29 T cell receptor beta chains share one sample of origin, sequenced in a study of molecular identifiers for immune sequencing clone quantification. TCRdb passed the PCR reads through MiXCR, listing each CDR3 protein once. Of roughly 300,000 distinct CDR3 sequences listed, roughly a quarter were seen once; the top ten hold roughly 0.7%. Sequences were obtained from naive CD8+ T cells from blood, with Jurkat cell RNA spiked in. Subset reported: FACS-sorted CD8+CD4-CCR7+CD45RA+ naive T cells. The receptors derive from a human donor in good health. Some libraries in this study had Jurkat cell RNA spiked in.

The chain combines TRBV2 with TRBJ1-1; 8 positions match TRBD1. The CDR3 is made up of 16 amino acids. CDR1 is SNHLY, CDR2 FYNNEI, per germline. With 1 base clipped from V and 10 bases from J, the junction kept 14 bases outside the gene matches. CDR3 DNA: TGTGCCAGCAGTGAAGGGACAGGGCAGTTTAAACTTGGAGCTTTCTTT. Translating gives CASSEGTGQFKLGAFF.

To note about this clonotype: One junction end disagrees with the germline gene, perhaps due to a read error. The CDR3 nucleotides read TGTGCCAGCAGTTCGAGGGACAGGGGGACGAACACTGAATCTTTCTTT. Its translation is CASSSRDRGTNTESFF. The J gene is TRBJ1-1, the V gene TRBV12-3 or TRBV12-4; 11 nucleotides line up with TRBD1. The CDR3 length is 16 residues.

This clonotype was observed a handful of times. The chain uses TRBV7-9 and TRBJ2-2; unclear D gene. Deletions cut 5 bases from V and 12 bases from J, with 16 bases between. The CDR3 loop spans 13 amino acids. Per the germline V gene, CDR1 is SEHNR and CDR2 is FQNEAQ (reference sequence). In nucleotides, the CDR3 is TGTGCCAGCAGCCCTACTGCCCCGTCGAAGCTGTTTTTT. Its protein product is CASSPTAPSKLFF.

Worth noting for this clonotype: A much larger clone differs by one base, so this may be a read error. The V call is TRBV2, the J call TRBJ1-1, with D possibly TRBD1 on 5 matching bases. The germline V gene has CDR1 SNHLY and CDR2 FYNNEI. This CDR3 is 15 amino acids long. V was trimmed by 4 bases and J by 6 bases, leaving 18 bases between them. This chain's CDR3 is CASSGPDSGRAEAFF. The CDR3, as DNA: TGTGCCAGCAGTGGGCCCGACAGTGGCAGAGCTGAAGCTTTCTTT.

This clonotype came up a few times. The gene calls are TRBV28 and TRBJ1-5, with 10 positions matching TRBD1. Trimming removed 6 bases from V and 7 bases from J; junction bases left unmatched: 9. This CDR3 has 15 residues. Germline lookup yields CDR1 MDHEN and CDR2 SYDVKM. CDR3 residues: CASRPDRGRRQPQHF. CDR3 DNA: TGTGCCAGCAGACCAGACAGGGGGCGAAGACAGCCCCAGCATTTT.

This clonotype came up a few times. The chain carries TRBV12-3 or TRBV12-4 and TRBJ2-7; 12 nucleotides align to TRBD1. The CDR3 has 16 residues. J gave up 6 bases and V 1 base, and 7 bases lay outside the gene matches. This CDR3 is CASSLEAGQGALEQYF. Written as DNA, the CDR3 is TGTGCCAGCAGTTTAGAGGCGGGACAGGGGGCTCTCGAGCAGTACTTC.

This sequence joins TRBV27 and TRBJ2-7, with D possibly TRBD2 on 6 matching bases. Germline V gene data show CDR1 as MNHEY and CDR2 as SMNVEV (reference sequence). The CDR3 spans 15 residues. V lost 3 bases and J lost 2, with 14 bases in between. The CDR3 DNA sequence: TGTGCCAGCAGTTTTTCGGGGGTCTTAGCCTACGAGCAGTACTTC. Its protein is CASSFSGVLAYEQYF.

This rearrangement joins TRBV24-1 to TRBJ2-3; weak D call: TRBD2 (6 bases). Germline assignment: CDR1 KGHDR and CDR2 SFDVKD. Trimming took 9 bases from V and 5 from J, leaving 20 bases between them. CDR3 size: 15 residues. CDR3 loop: CATGSGDSWLDTQYF. The CDR3 bases are TGTGCCACCGGGTCGGGGGACTCCTGGTTAGATACGCAGTATTTT.

This clonotype was seen more than once but under ten times. Here the CDR3 omits its conserved ending phenylalanine or tryptophan, so a read error is the likely source. This chain connects TRBV20-1 to TRBJ1-1, with D perhaps matching TRBD1 (5 bases). CDR1 and CDR2 from the germline V gene are DFQATT and SNEGSKA (reference sequence). V was trimmed by 2 bases and J by 3 bases, leaving 10 bases between them. The CDR3 is made up of 13 amino acids. CDR3 amino acids: CSARQGVDTEAFS. The CDR3 DNA reads as TGCAGTGCTAGACAGGGAGTGGACACTGAAGCTTTCTCT.

Comment on this clonotype: A read error may be the cause here, since a much bigger clone is one base away. The rearrangement joins TRBV4-2 to TRBJ2-3; D unclear. Germline V gene sequence: CDR1 LGHNA, CDR2 YNFKEQ. The CDR3 consists of 13 residues. The chain's CDR3 is CAGSQQSSDTQYF. In DNA, the CDR3 is TGTGCCGGCAGCCAGCAATCGTCAGATACGCAGTATTTT.

This clonotype has more than one count but fewer than ten. The chain recombines TRBV6-1 with TRBJ2-7, with 9 positions matching TRBD1. Germline CDR1 reads MNHNS; CDR2 reads SASEGT. V shed 4 bases, J shed 5 bases, and the junction held 12 bases outside the gene matches. The CDR3 has 16 amino acids. CDR3 sequence reads: CASSGPLGTGLNEQYF. DNA of the CDR3: TGTGCCAGCAGTGGCCCACTCGGGACAGGGTTAAACGAGCAGTACTTC.

About this clonotype itself: One base away lies a much larger clone, so this may be a sequencing read error. The J gene is TRBJ1-1, the V gene TRBV29-1; 7 bases map to TRBD1. Germline-derived CDR1 and CDR2 are SQVTM and ANQGSEA. V shed 4 bases, J shed 8 bases, and the junction held 10 bases outside the gene matches. The CDR3 is made up of 13 amino acids. The CDR3 sequence is CSVVGSGTAEAFF. CDR3 coding DNA: TGCAGCGTTGTGGGGTCTGGGACAGCCGAAGCTTTCTTT.

This chain uses TRBV3-1 with TRBJ2-2, with D possibly being TRBD1 (5 bases). Germline-derived CDR1 and CDR2 are LGHDT and YNNKEL (reference sequence). The CDR3 spans 14 residues. V was cut by 4 bases and J by 7 bases, with 13 bases left in between. For the CDR3, the DNA is TGTGCCAGCAGCCCCACCCCCAGGGTCGGGGAGCTGTTTTTT. Protein sequence: CASSPTPRVGELFF.

In DNA, the CDR3 is TGCAGTGCTAGTTTACAGGGGAATCAATACGAGCAGTACTTC. As protein: CSASLQGNQYEQYF. The chain couples TRBV20-1 to TRBJ2-7; 7 bases line up with TRBD1. This CDR3 has 14 amino acids. Unmatched junction bases numbered 9, after V lost 3 bases and J lost 4 bases. Germline loops: CDR1 DFQATT, CDR2 SNEGSKA (reference sequence).

This clonotype was seen ten or more times. The chain combines TRBV5-6 with TRBJ2-7, with TRBD2 matching over 10 bases. Losses at the gene ends were 2 bases for V and 7 bases for J; bases not matched to a gene: 9. Looked up from germline, CDR1 is SGHDT and CDR2 is YYEEEE. This CDR3 has 15 amino acids. The CDR3 reads CASSLTSGAWFEQYF. CDR3 nucleotides: TGTGCCAGCAGCTTAACTAGCGGGGCCTGGTTTGAGCAGTACTTC.

The table lists this clonotype with a few counts. V usage is TRBV12-3 or TRBV12-4 and J usage is TRBJ2-3, with 7 bases identical to TRBD1. Germline trimming cut 7 bases from V and 8 bases from J; bases unmatched to any gene: 15. CDR3 length: 15 amino acids. Here the CDR3 reads CASNSGQLSGGTQYF. As DNA, the CDR3 is TGTGCCAGCAATTCGGGACAGCTCAGTGGGGGTACGCAGTATTTT.

J is TRBJ2-7 and V is TRBV19, with TRBD1 matching 9 bases. Germline loops: CDR1 LNHDA, CDR2 SQIVND (reference sequence). V trimming: 3 bases; J trimming: 0 bases; junction bases outside the gene matches: 3. The CDR3 is made up of 15 amino acids. CDR3 residues: CASSIGTGISYEQYF. CDR3 coding DNA: TGTGCCAGTAGTATCGGGACAGGGATCTCCTACGAGCAGTACTTC.

The sample holds a few counts of this clonotype. The chain combines TRBV7-9 with TRBJ2-7; maybe TRBD1 (7 bases). Trimming pared 5 bases from V and 0 bases from J, leaving 14 bases between. There are 15 residues in the CDR3. CDR1 SEHNR and CDR2 FQNEAQ come from the germline V gene (reference sequence). CDR3: CASSGAGTASYEQYF. The CDR3 DNA reads TGTGCCAGCAGCGGGGCGGGGACAGCCTCCTACGAGCAGTACTTC.

This clonotype was seen repeatedly, ten times or more. The CDR3 loop is CASSLAWGGTEAFF. CDR3 bases: TGTGCCAGCAGCTTAGCTTGGGGCGGCACTGAAGCTTTCTTT. The rearrangement joins TRBV7-8 to TRBJ1-1, with D perhaps TRBD1 (5 bases). Deletions cut 0 bases from V and 4 bases from J, with 9 bases between. Germline loops: CDR1 SGHVS, CDR2 FQNEAQ. The CDR3 contains 14 residues.

This clonotype showed up many times. The genes are TRBV2 and TRBJ2-5; D is undetermined. Per the germline V gene, CDR1 is SNHLY and CDR2 is FYNNEI. CDR3 length: 12 amino acids. V was pared by 8 bases and J by 8 bases, with 15 bases between. The CDR3 here is CASEVVRETQYF. The CDR3 nucleotides are TGTGCCAGCGAGGTGGTCCGAGAAACCCAGTACTTC. Full variable domain (rest looked up from reference TRBV2 and TRBJ2-5): EPEVTQTPSHQVTQMGQEVILRCVPISNHLYFYWYRQILGQKVEFLVSFYNNEISEKSEIFDDQFSVERPDGSNFTLKIRSTKLEDSAMYFCASEVVRETQYFGPGTRLLVL.

This clonotype was found many times. J is TRBJ2-7 and V is TRBV7-9; TRBD1 might be the D (6 bases). Trimming cost V 7 bases and J 2 bases, with 12 bases left between them. Germline V gives CDR1 SEHNR, CDR2 FQNEAQ (reference sequence). The CDR3 sequence is 13 residues long. The CDR3 sequence: CASTGDNTYEQYF. CDR3 bases: TGTGCCAGCACCGGGGACAACACCTACGAGCAGTACTTC.

The V call is TRBV29-1, the J call TRBJ2-1; TRBD2 aligns across 9 bases. The length of the CDR3 is 13 residues. Germline V gene sequence: CDR1 SQVTM, CDR2 ANQGSEA. The J segment lost 12 bases and the V segment lost 1 base, leaving 7 bases of the junction unmatched. For the CDR3, the DNA is TGCAGCGTTGAAGGGGGCGGGGGGGCCGGGCAGTTCTTC. It yields the protein CSVEGGGGAGQFF.

The gene calls are TRBV27 and TRBJ2-7, with 9 bases fitting TRBD1. With 6 bases clipped from V and 2 bases from J, the junction kept 8 bases outside the gene matches. This CDR3 contains 15 residues. CDR1 and CDR2 (germline): MNHEY, SMNVEV (reference sequence). The CDR3 DNA reads TGTGCCAGCAGAGCCACAGGGGGCAGTGCCTACGAGCAGTACTTC. Translating it yields CASRATGGSAYEQYF.

This clonotype was picked up many times. This chain joins TRBV30 and TRBJ2-1; 8 nucleotides line up with TRBD2. Germline CDR1 and CDR2: GTSNPN and SVGIG (reference sequence). Unmatched junction bases numbered 6, after V lost 3 bases and J lost 8 bases. The CDR3 extends over 13 amino acids. The CDR3 loop reads CAWSRGGVDEQFF. The CDR3 region has the DNA TGTGCCTGGAGCCGGGGGGGCGTCGATGAGCAGTTCTTC. Full variable domain (missing parts from reference TRBV30 and TRBJ2-1): SQTIHQWPATLVQPVGSPLSLECTVEGTSNPNLYWYRQAAGRGLQLLFYSVGIGQISSEVPQNLSASRPQDRQFILSSKKLLLSDSGFYLCAWSRGGVDEQFFGPGTRLTVL.

Comments on this clonotype: Given a much more abundant clone one base away, this may be a read error. The V gene is TRBV9, the J gene TRBJ2-3; the D gene is possibly TRBD1 (5 bases). This CDR3 region has 14 residues. V lost 4 bases to trimming and J lost 0 bases, with 9 bases between them. Germline CDR1 and CDR2: SGDLS and YYNGEE. The CDR3 loop reads CASSYAGSTDTQYF. In nucleotides, the CDR3 is TGTGCCAGCAGCTACGCAGGGAGCACAGATACGCAGTATTTT. The full variable domain, rest sourced from reference TRBV9 and TRBJ2-3, is DSGVTQTPKHLITATGQRVTLRCSPRSGDLSVYWYQQSLDQGLQFLIQYYNGEERAKGNILERFSAQQFPDLHSELNLSSLELGDSALYFCASSYAGSTDTQYFGPGTRLTVL.

Ten or more counts support this clonotype. The genes are TRBV29-1 and TRBJ1-1; tentative D call: TRBD1 (6 bases). Trimming left V 4 bases short and J 3 bases short, with 24 bases between. This CDR3 is 17 amino acids long. CDR1 is SQVTM and CDR2 is ANQGSEA in the germline V gene. CDR3 nucleotides: TGCAGCGTTGCTTACATTACAGGGTTCGGAAAGGACACTGAAGCTTTCTTT. This encodes CSVAYITGFGKDTEAFF.

The J gene is TRBJ2-2, the V gene TRBV27; D unclear. This CDR3 is 13 amino acids long. Germline-derived CDR1 and CDR2 are MNHEY and SMNVEV (reference sequence). Trimming left V 3 bases short and J 6 bases short, with 8 bases between. CDR3: CASSLSGPGELFF. The CDR3 DNA reads TGTGCCAGCAGTTTGTCCGGTCCCGGGGAGCTGTTTTTT.

The sample holds one count of this clonotype. V and J are TRBV3-1 and TRBJ2-3; D is unresolved. The germline CDR1 and CDR2 sequences are LGHDT and YNNKEL (reference sequence). Trimming pared 2 bases from V and 5 bases from J, leaving 5 bases between. The CDR3 has 12 residues. CDR3 DNA sequence: TGTGCCAGCAGCCAATCTCGAGATACGCAGTATTTT. The encoded protein is CASSQSRDTQYF.

At least ten counts were recorded for this clonotype. The V call is TRBV28, the J call TRBJ1-4; D gene ambiguous. The CDR3 contains 16 residues. Germline CDR1 MDHEN, CDR2 SYDVKM. With 2 bases removed from V and 8 bases from J, the gap between germline ends came to 18 bases. The CDR3 protein is CASSLTLGLPFEKLFF. CDR3 bases: TGTGCCAGCAGTTTAACACTGGGTTTGCCCTTCGAAAAACTGTTTTTT.